The clone carrying this TCR beta chain was observed many times. What it binds is not known. Germline is not matched at one junction end, which may reflect a read error. This CDR3 has 13 residues. Germline CDR1 reads SGHTA; CDR2 reads FQGTGA. Template switching (which added a universal primer site) was used, and cDNA carried unique molecular identifiers. TCRdb recomputed calls from the 5' RACE reads with MiXCR, one row per CDR3 protein. The data hold 600,000 to 800,000 distinct CDR3 sequences, with approximately 22% observed a single time. The sample belongs to a study of identical twins. Study findings and constraints: Excess sharing between twins was weaker in beta out-of-frame sequences.

These same data were also listed under a study on T cells expressing NK-cell markers. This second report adds: One of eight sequenced donors was HCMV-seronegative; the other seven were seropositive. Also leading the CD3+CD56-NKG2C+ fraction in a handful of donors were these clonotypes.

Sequenced: PBMCs. This rearrangement joins TRBV7-3 to TRBJ2-3; 7 nucleotides align to TRBD1. The sequence was collected from a woman aged 18-30 years in good health. The CDR3 coding sequence is TGTGCCAGCAGCCTAACAGGGGCAGATACGCAGTATTTT. This sequence encodes CASSLTGADTQYF.